This is a list of T cell receptor beta chains from one sample in a study of CD4 T cells in relation to SARS-CoV-2 and coronaviruses. No antigen has been identified for these receptors. Profiling relied on immunoSEQ multiplex PCR, and the TCRdb table lists in-frame clones only, not all of them. The sample includes around 31,000 clones, roughly 82% of them seen just once. The sample consisted of memory CD4+ T cells from PBMCs, cultured in vitro. Receptors originate from an adult with COVID-19. The CDR3 runs from the conserved cysteine through the conserved F or W. Fields, in order: D gene, V gene, clone size, J gene, CDR3 DNA, CDR3 protein. The D gene is left open where the match is weak. The size entry is marked missing in some rows and otherwise reads once, few, many or a size class.

>TRBD1|TRBV4-2|few|TRBJ1-2
TGTGCCAGCAGCCAAGATTTGGACAGGACGACATATGGCTACACCTTC
CASSQDLDRTTYGYTF
>-|TRBV2|-|TRBJ2-7
TGTGCCAGCGGACGCGGTGGCTACGAGCAGTACTTC
CASGRGGYEQYF
>TRBD2|TRBV6-4|-|TRBJ2-2
TGTGCCAGCAGTGGACTAGCGGACACCGGGGAGCTGTTTTTT
CASSGLADTGELFF
>TRBD1|TRBV28|-|TRBJ2-7
TGTGCCAGCAGTGATCCTCCCGGGACAGGGGGCGGCGAGCAGTACTTC
CASSDPPGTGGGEQYF
>-|TRBV2|-|TRBJ2-7
TGTGCCAGCATGGGAGTTGACGAGCAGTACTTC
CASMGVDEQYF
>-|TRBV15|-|TRBJ1-5
TGTGCCACCAGCGGCCAGGAGGGACCTAATCAGCCCCAGCATTTT
CATSGQEGPNQPQHF
>-|TRBV24-1|-|TRBJ2-1
TGTGCCACCAGTGATTCCCTCGCTGGGGAGCAGTTCTTC
CATSDSLAGEQFF
>TRBD1|TRBV9|-|TRBJ1-3
TGTGCCAGCAGCGAGGACAGGGCTGGAAACACCATATATTTT
CASSEDRAGNTIYF
>TRBD2|TRBV7-3|once|TRBJ2-1
TGTGCCAGCAGCTTAGGCGGGGGGGGTAATGAGCAGTTCTTC
CASSLGGGGNEQFF
>TRBD1|TRBV2|-|TRBJ1-6
TGTGCCAGCAGAGTGGGGACAGGGAGGAATTCACCCCTCCACTTT
CASRVGTGRNSPLHF
>-|TRBV9|few|TRBJ1-6
TGTGCCAGCAGCGCAAAGTCGGTTTTCGGCGGGTCACCCCTCCACTTT
CASSAKSVFGGSPLHF
>-|TRBV4-3|-|TRBJ2-2
TGCGCCAGCAGCCAAGAAGCCAACAGGGCCGCGAACACCGGGGAGCTGTTTTTT
CASSQEANRAANTGELFF
>-|TRBV5-6|-|TRBJ2-2
TGTGCCAGCAGCCGACAGCCCGGGGAGCTGTTTTTT
CASSRQPGELFF
>-|TRBV2|-|TRBJ1-1
TGTGCCAGCATGTTGCTGGGGACTGAAGCTTTCTTT
CASMLLGTEAFF
>-|TRBV3-1/TRBV3-2|once|TRBJ2-5
TGTGCCAGCAGCCTACTCCACACCGAGAAGGGAGCCCAGTACTTC
CASSLLHTEKGAQYF
>-|TRBV27|-|TRBJ2-2
TGTGCCAGCAGTTTAAGCTCAGGGAACACCGGGGAGCTGTTTTTT
CASSLSSGNTGELFF
>TRBD2|TRBV20-1|few|TRBJ2-7
TGCAGTGCTAGTTACGGGAGGTTCCACGAGCAGTACTTC
CSASYGRFHEQYF
>-|TRBV7-8|-|TRBJ2-5
TGTGCCAGCAGAGGGGATACTGAGACCCAGTACTTC
CASRGDTETQYF
>TRBD2|TRBV6-6|-|TRBJ2-3
TGTGCCAGCAGGCGGGAGCGGGAGGCCAGGGATACGCAGTATTTT
CASRREREARDTQYF
>TRBD1|TRBV9|-|TRBJ1-4
TGTGCCAGCAGCGCGGACAGGGGGGGAAATGAAAAACTGTTTTTT
CASSADRGGNEKLFF
>-|TRBV20-1|-|TRBJ2-5
TGCAGTGCTAGTCCCTCCCAGGGTCCGACAGGGACCCAGTACTTC
CSASPSQGPTGTQYF
>-|TRBV5-8|few|TRBJ1-1
TGTGCCAGCAGCTTGGTACCTAGCGGGGCAGGGGAAGCAATGAACACTGAAGCTTTCTTT
CASSLVPSGAGEAMNTEAFF
>TRBD2|TRBV18|-|TRBJ2-1
TGTGCCAGCTCACCACCGGGTTTAGCGGGAGGAGGAAAGCAGTTCTTC
CASSPPGLAGGGKQFF
>-|TRBV6-2/TRBV6-3|-|TRBJ1-1
TGTGCCAGCAGTACCCAAATCCTGGGACCATCCACTGAAGCTTTCTTT
CASSTQILGPSTEAFF
>-|TRBV18|-|TRBJ2-7
TGTGCCAGCTCACCACCAAGCTACGAGCAGTACTTC
CASSPPSYEQYF
>-|TRBV4-1|-|TRBJ2-7
TGCGCCAGCAGCCATGTTAATGAGTACGAGCAGTACTTC
CASSHVNEYEQYF
>TRBD1|TRBV27|-|TRBJ2-7
TGTGCCAGCAGTTTTCGACAGGGGGCTGAAGAGCAGTACTTC
CASSFRQGAEEQYF
>-|TRBV4-3|-|TRBJ2-7
TGCGCCAGCAGCCAGGACGGAGACTACGAGCAGTACTTC
CASSQDGDYEQYF
>TRBD1|TRBV6-5|-|TRBJ2-7
TGTGCCAGCAGTAACACCGGGACAGGGGATTACGAGCAGTACTTC
CASSNTGTGDYEQYF
>-|TRBV9|-|TRBJ2-4
TGTGCCAGCAGCCGGGGGGCGGGACGAGCCAAAAACATTCAGTACTTC
CASSRGAGRAKNIQYF
>-|TRBV18|-|TRBJ2-7
TGTGCCAGCTCACCCCGGGCTGCGGGTGGGGCCTACGAGCAGTACTTC
CASSPRAAGGAYEQYF
>TRBD2|TRBV5-1|-|TRBJ2-1
TGCGCCAGCAGCTTCTTCGCGGGAGGGTCGAATGAGCAGTTCTTC
CASSFFAGGSNEQFF
>TRBD1|TRBV28|-|TRBJ2-5
TGTGCCAGCAGTACTTACAGGGGAGCAGAGACCCAGTACTTC
CASSTYRGAETQYF
>TRBD1|TRBV11-2|once|TRBJ1-1
TGTGCCAGCAGCTTAGCTGGACAGGGGTTGAGCACTGAAGCTTTCTTT
CASSLAGQGLSTEAFF
>-|TRBV6-6|-|TRBJ2-7
TGTGCCAGCAGTTACTCGGGGCAGGACTACGAGCAGTACTTC
CASSYSGQDYEQYF
>TRBD1|TRBV28|-|TRBJ2-6
TGTGCCAGCAGTTTCCTGGGACAGGCTAACTCTGGGGCCAACGTCCTGACTTTC
CASSFLGQANSGANVLTF
>-|TRBV4-1|-|TRBJ2-1
TGCGCCAGCAGCCATCTAAAGGGCAATGAGCAGTTCTTC
CASSHLKGNEQFF
>-|TRBV11-2|medium-sized|TRBJ1-1
TGTGCCAGCCGGAAGACTGAAGCTTTCTTT
CASRKTEAFF
>-|TRBV7-8|-|TRBJ2-1
TGTGCCAGCAGCCCACACAGAAAGACTAGGTCGGGCTCCAATGAGCAGTTCTTC
CASSPHRKTRSGSNEQFF
>TRBD2|TRBV4-2|once|TRBJ2-3
TGTGCCAGCAGCCGCGGGAGGACCTTGGATACGCAGTATTTT
CASSRGRTLDTQYF